Presented here are 13 T cell receptor beta chains from one specimen sequenced in a study of T cells in women clearing cervical HPV infection. Clones were sequenced by immunoSEQ multiplex PCR, and TCRdb holds only the in-frame ones, with some missing. The sample's table shows around 30,000 clones. The sequenced sample was blood buffy coat. The receptors here all came from a woman between 18 and 70 years old with a cervical HPV16 infection that either progressed to CIN3+ or cleared (not recorded which).

A remark on this clone: The read stops 3 residues short of the end of the CDR3; the missing end is completed from the germline J gene. The chain combines TRBV5-1 with TRBJ1-2; D unresolved. Germline V gene lookup returns CDR1 SGHRS and CDR2 YFSETQ. This CDR3 has 14 amino acids. The CDR3 reads CASSLGQFTDTYTF. The sequenced CDR3 bases are TGCGCCAGCAGCTTGGGTCAGTTCACAGATACC.

Regarding this clone: The read gets to within 3 residues of the CDR3 end, and the germline J gene fills in the rest. This chain uses TRBV11-2 with TRBJ1-4, with a weak D call TRBD1 (5 bases). CDR1 is SGHAT and CDR2 is FQNNGV in the germline V gene. The length of the CDR3 is 15 residues. Trimming removed 5 bases from V and 6 bases from J, with 16 bases in between. The CDR3 bases that were read are TGTGCCAGCAGCGCCTCACAGGCTGTCGATGAAAAA. Its protein product is CASSASQAVDEK. The full CDR3 reads CASSASQAVDEKLFF.

To note about this clone: The missing CDR3 end, 3 residues past where the read stops, is filled in from the germline J gene. The chain joins TRBV18 to TRBJ2-2; D remains unclear. The CDR3 consists of 11 residues. Deletions cut 5 bases from V and 8 bases from J, with 6 bases between. Germline V gene sequence: CDR1 KGHSH, CDR2 LQKENI. CDR3 DNA (partial): TGTGCCAGCTCAACCGGGGGGGAG. Encoded protein: CASSTGGE. The whole CDR3 protein reads CASSTGGELFF. The whole variable domain, remainder taken from reference TRBV18 and TRBJ2-2, is NAGVMQNPRHLVRRRGQEARLRCSPMKGHSHVYWYRQLPEEGLKFMVYLQKENIIDESGMPKERFSAEFPKEGPSILRIQQVVRGDSAAYFCASSTGGELFFGEGSRLTVL.

A word on this clone: With the read ending 3 residues before the CDR3 end, the germline J gene is used to fill in that end. The chain uses TRBV5-1 and TRBJ2-6; 7 bases line up with TRBD1. V was clipped by 5 bases and J by 0 bases; unmatched bases: 5. The CDR3 loop spans 16 amino acids. CDR1 SGHRS and CDR2 YFSETQ come from the germline V gene. The CDR3 region is CASSQGVGSGANVLTF. CDR3 DNA (partial): TGCGCCAGCAGTCAGGGGGTAGGCTCTGGGGCCAACGTC. Based on the CDR3 plus reference TRBV5-1 and TRBJ2-6, the full variable domain is KAGVTQTPRYLIKTRGQQVTLSCSPISGHRSVSWYQQTPGQGLQFLFEYFSETQRNKGNFPGRFSGRQFSNSRSEMNVSTLELGDSALYLCASSQGVGSGANVLTFGAGSRLTVL.

Here the CDR3 reads CASSPDPWTESMNTEAFF. Incomplete CDR3 DNA: TGCGCCAGCAGCCCCGATCCCTGGACAGAAAGCATGAACACTGAA. The chain links TRBV5-1 to TRBJ1-1; tentative D call: TRBD1 (6 bases). From the germline J gene comes the end of the CDR3, since the read stops 3 residues before it. From germline, CDR1 is SGHRS and CDR2 YFSETQ. The CDR3 is made up of 18 amino acids. The germline V and J ends were trimmed by 4 bases and 0 bases, with 22 bases remaining between them.

Concerning this clone: The CDR3 end lies 3 residues beyond the end of the read and is filled in from the germline J gene. The chain couples TRBV23-1 to TRBJ1-2; D is uncertain. TRBV23-1 is reported as an ORF; its role is uncertain. CDR3 size: 14 residues. CDR3 DNA, as far as it was read: TGCGCCAGCAGTCGGGCCGTAGGTGCAGATACC. Its translation: CASSRAVGADT. The full CDR3 protein is CASSRAVGADTYTF.

In regard to this clone: The read terminates 3 residues ahead of where the CDR3 ends, so the germline J gene completes it. V gene TRBV30 combines with J gene TRBJ1-4, with TRBD1 as a possible D gene (5 bases). The V end was cut by 1 base, the J end by 4 bases, with 16 bases between. Germline CDR1 and CDR2: GTSNPN and SVGIG (reference sequence). This CDR3 spans 16 amino acids. CDR3 bases read: TGTGCCTGGAGTGAAAGGGGCGGCGCAAATAATGAAAAA. It specifies CAWSERGGANNEK. The complete CDR3 sequence is CAWSERGGANNEKLFF.

Turning to this clone: The read stops 3 residues short of the end of the CDR3; the missing end is completed from the germline J gene. The chain employs TRBV5-1 and TRBJ1-1; the D gene is possibly TRBD1 (5 bases). Trimming left V 3 bases short and J 4 bases short, with 13 bases between. The CDR3 extends over 14 amino acids. Germline V CDR1 and CDR2: SGHRS, YFSETQ. This chain's CDR3 is CASSWGPGSTEAFF. The CDR3 bases that were read are TGCGCCAGCAGCTGGGGCCCCGGGAGCACTGAA.

On this clone: The read is 3 residues too short to cover the CDR3 end, so that end is filled in from the germline J gene. This chain connects TRBV7-3 to TRBJ2-1; tentative D call: TRBD1 (5 bases). The CDR3 contains 15 residues. V dropped 5 bases and J dropped 0 bases, with 11 bases sitting between them. The germline CDR1 and CDR2 sequences are SGHTA and FQGTGA. The DNA read from the CDR3 is TGTGCCAGCAGCCTAGACAGCGTCTCCTACAATGAG. It translates to CASSLDSVSYNE. The whole CDR3 protein reads CASSLDSVSYNEQFF. The variable domain in full, with the rest retrieved from reference TRBV7-3 and TRBJ2-1, is GAGVSQTPSNKVTEKGKYVELRCDPISGHTALYWYRQSLGQGPEFLIYFQGTGAADDSGLPNDRFFAVRPEGSVSTLKIQRTERGDSAVYLCASSLDSVSYNEQFFGPGTRLTVL.

With respect to this clone: The read gets to within 3 residues of the CDR3 end, and the germline J gene fills in the rest. J is TRBJ2-5 and V is TRBV7-3; D possibly corresponds to TRBD1 (6 bases). Per germline, CDR1 SGHTA and CDR2 FQGTGA. V lost 5 bases and J lost 5, with 15 bases in between. The CDR3 contains 14 residues. The CDR3 is CASSPSGAGETQYF. CDR3 DNA, as far as it was read: TGTGCCAGCAGCCCCTCAGGGGCTGGGGAGACC. The full variable domain, its missing parts supplied by reference TRBV7-3 and TRBJ2-5, is GAGVSQTPSNKVTEKGKYVELRCDPISGHTALYWYRQSLGQGPEFLIYFQGTGAADDSGLPNDRFFAVRPEGSVSTLKIQRTERGDSAVYLCASSPSGAGETQYFGPGTRLLVL.

On this clone: The read stops 3 residues short of the end of the CDR3; the missing end is completed from the germline J gene. The chain carries TRBV5-1 and TRBJ2-3; 9 bases fit TRBD1. V was clipped by 4 bases and J by 5 bases; unmatched bases: 8. The CDR3 covers 15 residues. The germline V gene encodes CDR1 SGHRS and CDR2 YFSETQ. The CDR3 loop is CASSAGTGSGDTQYF. CDR3 DNA, as far as it was read: TGCGCCAGCAGCGCTGGGACAGGGAGTGGAGATACG.

On this clone itself: The CDR3 extends 3 residues past the end of the read, so its final part is completed from the germline J gene. The J gene is TRBJ2-5, the V gene TRBV5-1; D may be TRBD1 (6 bases). The germline gives CDR1 SGHRS, CDR2 YFSETQ. V gave up 2 bases and J gave up 5 bases, with 13 bases separating them. The CDR3 runs to 14 residues. The CDR3 spells CASSFPGQSETQYF. The sequenced part of the CDR3 DNA is TGCGCCAGCAGCTTCCCTGGACAGTCCGAGACC.

Details on this clone: The sequence runs out 3 residues before the end of the CDR3; the remainder is reconstructed from the germline J gene. The chain uses TRBV5-1 and TRBJ2-5; 7 bases align to TRBD1. The germline V gene has CDR1 SGHRS and CDR2 YFSETQ. This CDR3 comprises 13 residues. V shed 9 bases and J 1 base; nucleotides not matched to a gene: 6. This CDR3 is CATKQGTQETQYF. The sequenced part of the CDR3 DNA is TGCGCCACCAAACAGGGGACCCAAGAGACC.